These 12 T cell receptor beta chains were all obtained from the same sample, sequenced in a study of identical twins. TCRdb re-called the 5' RACE reads through MiXCR, storing one row per CDR3 protein. The sample shows approximately 240,000 distinct CDR3 sequences, over 13% of them seen only once. Sequencing used memory (CD45RO+) T cells sorted from blood. These receptors all come from a woman between 18 and 29 years old in good health.

The rearrangement joins TRBV7-3 to TRBJ1-1; weak D call: TRBD1 (5 bases). Germline V gene lookup returns CDR1 SGHTA and CDR2 FQGTGA. The CDR3 spans 13 residues. Deletions cut 5 bases from V and 1 base from J, with 8 bases between. The DNA for the CDR3 is TGTGCCAGCAGCCCTGGGGCGAACACTGAAGCTTTCTTT. Translating it yields CASSPGANTEAFF.

The genes are TRBV5-1 and TRBJ2-1; 15 bases align to TRBD2. The CDR3 spans 15 residues. CDR1 is SGHRS, CDR2 YFSETQ, per germline. V lost 3 bases to trimming and J lost 7 bases; unmatched junction nucleotides: 2. The CDR3 DNA sequence: TGCGCCAGCAGCTGGACTAGCGGGGGGGAAAATGAGCAGTTCTTC. It translates to CASSWTSGGENEQFF.

This clonotype was picked up a small number of times. The rearrangement links TRBV6-1 to TRBJ2-3; D gene ambiguous. V lost 4 bases and J lost 4, with 9 bases in between. This CDR3 is 13 amino acids long. Germline V gene sequence: CDR1 MNHNS, CDR2 SASEGT. This CDR3 reads CASSVASPDTQYF. As DNA, the CDR3 is TGTGCCAGCAGTGTAGCCTCCCCAGATACGCAGTATTTT.

At least ten counts were recorded for this clonotype. This chain connects TRBV5-1 to TRBJ2-7, with unresolved D. Germline CDR1 and CDR2: SGHRS and YFSETQ. This CDR3 comprises 14 residues. Trimming cost V 1 base and J 0 bases, with 8 bases left between them. CDR3 in amino acids: CASSLRSNSYEQYF. Written as DNA, the CDR3 is TGCGCCAGCAGCTTGAGAAGCAACTCCTACGAGCAGTACTTC. Looking up the rest from reference TRBV5-1 and TRBJ2-7 gives the full variable domain: KAGVTQTPRYLIKTRGQQVTLSCSPISGHRSVSWYQQTPGQGLQFLFEYFSETQRNKGNFPGRFSGRQFSNSRSEMNVSTLELGDSALYLCASSLRSNSYEQYFGPGTRLTVT.

This chain joins TRBV19 and TRBJ2-7; 7 positions agree with TRBD1. The ends lost 5 bases at V and 5 bases at J; junction bases unmatched: 9. Germline-derived CDR1 and CDR2 are LNHDA and SQIVND (reference sequence). The length of the CDR3 is 14 residues. The CDR3 sequence is CASSLQTGRHEQYF. The CDR3 DNA reads TGTGCCAGTAGTCTGCAGACAGGGCGTCACGAGCAGTACTTC. The full variable domain, with the rest looked up from reference TRBV19 and TRBJ2-7, is DGGITQSPKYLFRKEGQNVTLSCEQNLNHDAMYWYRQDPGQGLRLIYYSQIVNDFQKGDIAEGYSVSREKKESFPLTVTSAQKNPTAFYLCASSLQTGRHEQYFGPGTRLTVT.

The genes are TRBV29-1 and TRBJ1-1; D ambiguous. The germline V and J ends were trimmed by 4 bases and 10 bases, with 10 bases remaining between them. The CDR3 runs to 10 residues. CDR1 and CDR2 from the germline V gene are SQVTM and ANQGSEA. Here the CDR3 DNA reads TGCAGCGTTGGCGACGCCGGAGCTTTCTTT. This sequence encodes CSVGDAGAFF.

V is TRBV29-1 and J is TRBJ1-2; a weak D match, TRBD1 (5 bases). The germline V and J ends were trimmed by 6 bases and 4 bases, with 15 bases remaining between them. Germline V gene lookup returns CDR1 SQVTM and CDR2 ANQGSEA. This CDR3 is built from 13 residues. CDR3 loop: CSVDPDGGYGYTF. The CDR3 DNA is TGCAGCGTCGACCCCGATGGGGGCTATGGCTACACCTTC.

At least ten counts were recorded for this clonotype. V gene TRBV27 combines with J gene TRBJ2-3, with 8 nucleotides matching TRBD1. The ends lost 10 bases at V and 4 bases at J; junction bases unmatched: 10. CDR3 size: 14 residues. Germline V lookup: CDR1 MNHEY, CDR2 SMNVEV (reference sequence). CDR3 sequence (DNA): TGTGCCACGGACAGGGTCTACGGGGCAGATACGCAGTATTTT. Its translation: CATDRVYGADTQYF.

This clonotype was detected only a few times. The chain joins TRBV12-3 or TRBV12-4 to TRBJ1-5; D is uncertain. V gave up 3 bases and J gave up 6 bases, with 6 bases separating them. The CDR3 runs to 12 residues. This chain's CDR3 is CASSLGSQPQHF. The CDR3 nucleotides read TGTGCCAGCAGTTTGGGGAGTCAGCCCCAGCATTTT.

This chain connects TRBV7-6 to TRBJ2-4; TRBD1 is a possible D gene (6 bases). Trimming stripped 4 bases from V and 5 bases from J, with 9 bases between. This CDR3 has 13 amino acids. The germline V gene encodes CDR1 SGHVS and CDR2 FNYEAQ. CDR3: CASSWTEQNIQYF. The CDR3 DNA is TGTGCCAGCAGCTGGACAGAACAAAACATTCAGTACTTC.

This rearrangement joins TRBV11-2 to TRBJ2-5; no firm D call. Germline V CDR1 and CDR2: SGHAT, FQNNGV. The CDR3 is 12 amino acids. With 1 base removed from V and 10 bases from J, the gap between germline ends came to 10 bases. CDR3 amino acids: CASSLARLGQYF. DNA of the CDR3: TGTGCCAGCAGCTTAGCCCGGCTGGGCCAGTACTTC.

This clonotype has a count of ten or more. The rearrangement uses TRBV6-4 and TRBJ2-3; 13 bases align to TRBD2. The CDR3 runs to 15 residues. After removal of 2 bases from V and 6 bases from J, the junction contained 2 bases not matched to a gene. CDR1 is MRHNA and CDR2 is SNTAGT in the germline V gene. CDR3 bases: TGTGCCAGCAGTGACACTAGCGGGGGGGCCGATACGCAGTATTTT. Protein product: CASSDTSGGADTQYF.